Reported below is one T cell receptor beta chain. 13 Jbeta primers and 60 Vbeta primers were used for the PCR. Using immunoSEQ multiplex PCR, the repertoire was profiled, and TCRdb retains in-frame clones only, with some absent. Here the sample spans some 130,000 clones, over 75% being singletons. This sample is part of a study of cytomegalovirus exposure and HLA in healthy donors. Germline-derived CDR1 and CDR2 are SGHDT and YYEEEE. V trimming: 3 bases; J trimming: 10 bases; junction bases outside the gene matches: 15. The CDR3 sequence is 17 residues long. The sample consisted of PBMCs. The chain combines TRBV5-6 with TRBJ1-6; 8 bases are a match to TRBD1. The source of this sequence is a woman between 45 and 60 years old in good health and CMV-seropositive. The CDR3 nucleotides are TGTGCCAGCAGCTCCCTGGGGCAGGGGGCGTCGGGGTCACCCCTCCACTTT. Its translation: CASSSLGQGASGSPLHF. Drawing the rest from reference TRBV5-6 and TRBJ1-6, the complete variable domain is DAGVTQSPTHLIKTRGQQVTLRCSPKSGHDTVSWYQQALGQGPQFIFQYYEEEERQRGNFPDRFSGHQFPNYSSELNVNALLLGDSALYLCASSSLGQGASGSPLHFGNGTRLTVT.